The T cell receptor beta chain described here comes from a study of vaccination and CD4 T cells after COVID-19. This clonotype was recorded only once. Its cognate antigen is unknown. Sample treatment: roughly 10-day PBMC culture with coronavirus spike peptide pools or control peptides (ViraFEST assay). Half-medium replacement with fresh IL-2 medium took place on days 3 and 7. An Oncomine TCR Beta short-read assay was used to sequence the DNA from cultured CD4+ T cells. In TCRdb, the PCR reads were re-called with MiXCR into one record per CDR3 protein. Here the sample spans about 10,000 distinct CDR3 sequences, approximately 59% being singletons. Per germline, CDR1 MNHNS and CDR2 SASEGT. The CDR3 loop spans 16 amino acids. With 1 base removed from V and 7 bases from J, the gap between germline ends came to 17 bases.

This chain connects TRBV6-1 to TRBJ2-1; D is possibly TRBD2 (5 bases). Sequenced input: CD4+ T cells from blood, cultured in vitro. The receptor was isolated from a human donor who had recovered from COVID-19. CDR3: CASSEERRGTGNEQFF. The CDR3, as DNA: TGTGCCAGCAGTGAAGAACGTAGAGGAACGGGGAATGAGCAGTTCTTC.